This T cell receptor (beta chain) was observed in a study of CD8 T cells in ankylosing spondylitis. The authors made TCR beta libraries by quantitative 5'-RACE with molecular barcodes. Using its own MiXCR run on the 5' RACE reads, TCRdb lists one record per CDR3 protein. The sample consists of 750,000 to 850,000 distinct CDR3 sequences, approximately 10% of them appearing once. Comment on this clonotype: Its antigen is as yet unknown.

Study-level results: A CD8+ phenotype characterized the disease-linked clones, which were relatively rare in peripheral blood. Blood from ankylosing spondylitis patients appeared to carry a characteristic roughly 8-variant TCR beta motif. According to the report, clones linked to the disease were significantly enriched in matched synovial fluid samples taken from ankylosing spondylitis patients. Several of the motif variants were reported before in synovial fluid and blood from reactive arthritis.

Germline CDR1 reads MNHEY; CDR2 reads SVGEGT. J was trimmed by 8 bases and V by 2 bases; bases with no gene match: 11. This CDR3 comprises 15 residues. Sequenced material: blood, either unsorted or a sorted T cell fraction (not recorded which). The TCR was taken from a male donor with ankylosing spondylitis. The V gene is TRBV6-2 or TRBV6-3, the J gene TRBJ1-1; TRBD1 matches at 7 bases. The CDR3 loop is CASSYDRAPVGEAFF. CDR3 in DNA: TGTGCCAGCAGTTACGACAGGGCCCCAGTCGGGGAAGCTTTCTTT.